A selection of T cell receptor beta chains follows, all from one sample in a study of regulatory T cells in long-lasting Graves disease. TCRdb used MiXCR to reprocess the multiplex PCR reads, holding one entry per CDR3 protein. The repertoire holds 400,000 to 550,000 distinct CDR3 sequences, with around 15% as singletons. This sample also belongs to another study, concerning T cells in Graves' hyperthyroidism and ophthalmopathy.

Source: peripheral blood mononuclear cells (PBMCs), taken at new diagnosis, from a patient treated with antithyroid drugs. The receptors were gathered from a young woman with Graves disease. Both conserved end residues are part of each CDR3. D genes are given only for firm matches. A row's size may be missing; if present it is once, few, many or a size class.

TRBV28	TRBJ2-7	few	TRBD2	TGTGTCAGCAGTTTAGCGGGGCCTTACGAGCAGTACTTC	CVSSLAGPYEQYF
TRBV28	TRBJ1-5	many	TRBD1	TGTGCCAGCAGTTCTGGACAGGGCCTCTTCAATCAGCCCCAGCATTTT	CASSSGQGLFNQPQHF
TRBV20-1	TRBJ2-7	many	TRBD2	TGCAGTGCTAGATCTAGCGGGGGTTCCTACGAGCAGTACTTC	CSARSSGGSYEQYF
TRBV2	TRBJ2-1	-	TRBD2	TGTGCCAGCAGTGCCACAGGACTAGCGGGAAGGGGCTCCTACAATGAGCAGTTCTTC	CASSATGLAGRGSYNEQFF
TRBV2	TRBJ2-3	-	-	TGTGCCAGCAGTTCAAGGGTGGACTCAAGGGATACGAAGTATTTT	CASSSRVDSRDTKYF
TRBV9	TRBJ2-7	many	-	TGTGCCAGCAGCGTAGCTGTGGGGAGCTCCTACGAGCAGTACTTC	CASSVAVGSSYEQYF
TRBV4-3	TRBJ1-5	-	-	TGCGCCAGCAGCCGGGGGCCCAATCAGCCCCAGCATTTT	CASSRGPNQPQHF
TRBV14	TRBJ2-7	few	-	TGTGCCAGCAGCGGCGCAGCCTACGAGCAGTACTTC	CASSGAAYEQYF
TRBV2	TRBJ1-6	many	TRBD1	TGTGCCAGCAGCGGACAGGGGGCTGGTTCACCCCTCCACTTT	CASSGQGAGSPLHF
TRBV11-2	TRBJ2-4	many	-	TGTGCCAGCAGCCGCATTTCTAGCGACATTCAGTACTTC	CASSRISSDIQYF
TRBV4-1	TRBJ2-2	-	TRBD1	TGCGCCAGCAGCCAAGAAGGTCAGGGGGCGAACACCGGGGAGCTGTTTTTT	CASSQEGQGANTGELFF
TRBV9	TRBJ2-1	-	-	TGTGCCAGCAGCGTAGCCCGGACCAATGAGCAGTTCTTC	CASSVARTNEQFF
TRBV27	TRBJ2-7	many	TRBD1	TGTGCCAGCAGTTCCCTCCTCGGGACAGACGAGCAGTACTTC	CASSSLLGTDEQYF
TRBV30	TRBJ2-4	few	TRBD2	TGTGCCTGGAGCCCAGCGGGAGCGGGTGCCAAAAACATTCAGTACTTC	CAWSPAGAGAKNIQYF
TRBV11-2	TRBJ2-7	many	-	TGTGCCAGCAGCTTGGATAGGCTCTCCTACGAGCAGTACTTC	CASSLDRLSYEQYF
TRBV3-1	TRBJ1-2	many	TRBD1	TGTGCCAGCAGCCAGGCCGGGACAGGGGCTTCTGGCTACACCTTC	CASSQAGTGASGYTF
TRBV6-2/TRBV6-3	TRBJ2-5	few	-	TGTGCCAGCAGTACTGATGGAGTATTCCAAGAGACCCAGTACTTC	CASSTDGVFQETQYF
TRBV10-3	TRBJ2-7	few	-	TGTGCCACGCGGGTCGGACTAAGCGGTCCGGGCGAGCAGTACTTC	CATRVGLSGPGEQYF
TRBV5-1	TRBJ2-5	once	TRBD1	TGCGCCAGCAGCTTGGACCGGGACAGGGGAGAGACCCAGTACTTC	CASSLDRDRGETQYF
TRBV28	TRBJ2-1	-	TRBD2	TGTACCAGCAGCCCTAGCGGGAGCTCCTACAATGAGCAGTTCTTC	CTSSPSGSSYNEQFF
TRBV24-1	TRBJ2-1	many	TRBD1	TGTGCCACCAGTGGGGTCGAGGGGGCGACCTCATCCTACAATGAGCAGTTCTTC	CATSGVEGATSSYNEQFF
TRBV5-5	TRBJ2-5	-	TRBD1	TGTGCCAGCAGCTTCCAGGGGGCGGAAAAGACCCAGTACTTC	CASSFQGAEKTQYF
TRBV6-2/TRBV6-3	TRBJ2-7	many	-	TGTGCCAGCAGTGCGGGACGTAGCTACGAGCAGTACTTC	CASSAGRSYEQYF
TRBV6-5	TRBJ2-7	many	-	TGTGCCAGCAGTTTTGGGCTTCGATCCTACGAGCAGTACTTC	CASSFGLRSYEQYF
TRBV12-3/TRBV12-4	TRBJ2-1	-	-	TGTGCCAGCAGTTTAAGGACGGGTGGGAATGAGCAGTTCTTC	CASSLRTGGNEQFF
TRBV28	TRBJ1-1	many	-	TGTGCCAGCAGTTTACTGTCACCCCTGGTCACTGAAGCTTTCTTT	CASSLLSPLVTEAFF
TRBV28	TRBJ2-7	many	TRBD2	TGTGCCAGCAGTCAATGGACTAGCGGGGGCTCCTACGAGCAGTACTTC	CASSQWTSGGSYEQYF
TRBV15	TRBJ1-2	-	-	TGTGCCACCAGCAGAAACTGGGACTTCTATGGCTACACCTTC	CATSRNWDFYGYTF
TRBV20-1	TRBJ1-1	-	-	TGCAGTGCTAGACGGCCGGGGGTTAACACTGAAGCTTTCTTT	CSARRPGVNTEAFF
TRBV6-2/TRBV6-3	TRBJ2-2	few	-	TGTGCCAGCAGTTACCGTACCTTCGCGGACGGGAACACCGGGGAGCTGTTTTTT	CASSYRTFADGNTGELFF
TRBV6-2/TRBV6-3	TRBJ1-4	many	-	TGTGCCAGCAGTTACCATTCCGGGGGCCTGGAAAAACTGTTTTTT	CASSYHSGGLEKLFF
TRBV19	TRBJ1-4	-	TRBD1	TGTGCCAGTAGTATACCTGGAGGGGGCGTCGGGGAAAAACTGTTTTTT	CASSIPGGGVGEKLFF
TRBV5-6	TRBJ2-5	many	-	TGTGCCAGCAGCTTGATGGGGCCCCAAGAGACCCAGTACTTC	CASSLMGPQETQYF
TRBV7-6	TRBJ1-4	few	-	TGTGCCAGCAGCTTAGCACGCTATCCGGGACACAGGGAAAAACTGTTTTTT	CASSLARYPGHREKLFF
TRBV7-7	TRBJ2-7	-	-	TGTGCTAGCAGCCCAGAGACCGGAGACGAGCAGTACTTC	CASSPETGDEQYF
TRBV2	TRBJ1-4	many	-	TGTGCCAGCACTTCTCTTCGGCAGGGTTTTGCAAAACTGTTTTTT	CASTSLRQGFAKLFF
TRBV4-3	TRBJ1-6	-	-	TGCGCCAGCAGCCCTGACCATGGGCGGCCCCTCCACTTT	CASSPDHGRPLHF
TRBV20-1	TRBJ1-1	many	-	TGCAGTGCTAGAGGGGCCGGGGGGAGGACTGAAGCTTTCTTT	CSARGAGGRTEAFF
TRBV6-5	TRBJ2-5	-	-	TGTGCCAGCAGTTATGATCCAGGGAGAGAGACCCAGTACTTC	CASSYDPGRETQYF
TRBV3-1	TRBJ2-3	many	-	TGTGCCAGCAGCTACAGGACTACGCCCAATACGCAGTATTTT	CASSYRTTPNTQYF
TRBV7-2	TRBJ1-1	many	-	TGTGCCAGCAGCTTAGCGCGGAGGGGTCAGGATGCTTTCTTT	CASSLARRGQDAFF
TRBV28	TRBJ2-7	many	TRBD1	TGTGCCAGCAGTCCGACAGGGGGCATCAACGAGCAGTACTTC	CASSPTGGINEQYF
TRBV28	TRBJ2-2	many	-	TGTGCCAGCAGTCCGAAGCCCCAGGGGATTGACACCGGGGAGCTGTTTTTT	CASSPKPQGIDTGELFF
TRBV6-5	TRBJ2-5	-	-	TGTGCCAGCAGTTACTCGTGGGAAGAGACCCAGTACTTC	CASSYSWEETQYF
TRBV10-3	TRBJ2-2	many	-	TGTGCCATCAGTGAGTCCGAGACTAACACCGGGGAGCTGTTTTTT	CAISESETNTGELFF
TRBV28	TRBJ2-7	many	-	TGTGCCAGCAGTCCCCCAATTTCGGCCAACGAGCAGTACTTC	CASSPPISANEQYF
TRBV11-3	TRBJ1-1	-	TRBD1	TGTGCCAGCAGCCGGACAGGGTTAAACACTGAAGCTTTCTTT	CASSRTGLNTEAFF
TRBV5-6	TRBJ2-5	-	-	TGTGCCAGCAGCTTGGTTCCGGGAAGTGGAGAGACCCAGTACTTC	CASSLVPGSGETQYF
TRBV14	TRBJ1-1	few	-	TGTGCCAGCAGCTTGGAGGGGTTGGACACTGAAGCTTTCTTT	CASSLEGLDTEAFF
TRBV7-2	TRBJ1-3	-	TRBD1	TGTGCCAGCAGCTTAGGGTCAGGGGGTAGAGGAAACACCATATATTTT	CASSLGSGGRGNTIYF
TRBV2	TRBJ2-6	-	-	TGTGCCAGGGAACTAGCTGCCTCTGGGGCCAACGTCCTGACTTTC	CARELAASGANVLTF
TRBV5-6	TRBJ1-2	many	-	TGTGCCAGCAGCTTGATCGGGGGCGCCGGGAACTATGGCTACACCTTC	CASSLIGGAGNYGYTF
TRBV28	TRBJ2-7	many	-	TGTGCCAGCAGTCCCCGACTTAGTTTCACCTACGAGCAGTACTTC	CASSPRLSFTYEQYF
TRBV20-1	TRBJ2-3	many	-	TGCAGTGCCCGGAGCCTTAGTACTAGCACAGATACGCAGTATTTT	CSARSLSTSTDTQYF